Below, 27 T cell receptor beta chains from the same sample are listed, as sequenced in a study of post-analysis software for immune sequencing data. Notes on the study in general: With TRBV5-6, TRBV5-1 and TRBV20-1 included, about five TRBV segments were more frequent in patients than in controls.

Prepared TCR beta cDNA libraries contained unique molecular identifiers. TCRdb recomputed calls from the PCR reads with MiXCR, one row per CDR3 protein. The table includes a few hundred thousand distinct CDR3 sequences, just over 35% detected once. Their cognate antigens are unknown. Source material: blood. These receptors were taken from a girl under 18 with multiple sclerosis.

This clonotype was observed at least ten times. The V and J genes are TRBV3-1 and TRBJ2-5; D unclear. Looked up from germline, CDR1 is LGHDT and CDR2 is YNNKEL (reference sequence). The CDR3 runs to 15 residues. The V end was cut by 0 bases, the J end by 1 base, with 9 bases between. In DNA form, the CDR3 reads TGTGCCAGCAGCCAAGATATAGTCTTCCAAGAGACCCAGTACTTC. Protein: CASSQDIVFQETQYF.

Ten or more counts support this clonotype. The CDR3: CASSPGTGGSAYTF. The CDR3 bases are TGTGCCAGCAGCCCCGGGACAGGGGGCTCTGCTTACACCTTC. V and J are TRBV7-3 and TRBJ1-2; 12 positions match TRBD1. The germline V gene encodes CDR1 SGHTA and CDR2 FQGTGA. V lost 5 bases to trimming and J lost 11 bases; unmatched junction nucleotides: 9. This CDR3 has 14 residues.

Of note for this clonotype: One junction end does not reproduce the germline sequence, and a read error may be involved. The chain employs TRBV20-1 and TRBJ2-6; a weak D match, TRBD1 (6 bases). The CDR3 length is 15 residues. Germline assignment: CDR1 DFQATT and CDR2 SNEGSKA (reference sequence). CDR3 sequence reads: CSARGGASGANVRTF. The CDR3, as DNA: TGTAGTGCTAGAGGGGGAGCCTCTGGGGCCAACGTCCGGACTTTC.

Only a few counts were recorded for this clonotype. V is TRBV27 and J is TRBJ1-6; D possibly corresponds to TRBD1 (5 bases). Germline V lookup: CDR1 MNHEY, CDR2 SMNVEV (reference sequence). This CDR3 comprises 13 residues. V gave up 8 bases and J gave up 8 bases, with 13 bases separating them. CDR3 in amino acids: CASLGGVDSPLHF. The CDR3 coding sequence is TGTGCCAGCCTTGGAGGGGTCGATTCACCCCTCCACTTT.

As regards this clonotype: The conserved phenylalanine or tryptophan normally closing the CDR3 is absent here, so this likely arose from a read error. The CDR3 is CASTQRTGGEKLFC. Written as DNA, the CDR3 is TGTGCCAGCACCCAACGGACAGGGGGTGAAAAACTGTTTTGT. This chain connects TRBV3-1 to TRBJ1-4; 10 bases are a match to TRBD1. The germline V gene has CDR1 LGHDT and CDR2 YNNKEL (reference sequence). The CDR3 sequence is 14 residues long.

The chain carries TRBV6-1 and TRBJ2-2; the D gene is possibly TRBD2 (7 bases). The V gene lost 7 bases and the J gene lost 4 bases, with 13 bases spanning the gap. This CDR3 is built from 14 residues. The germline V gene has CDR1 MNHNS and CDR2 SASEGT. Here the CDR3 DNA reads TGTGCCAGCACACAGGGAGGGCTCACCGGGGAGCTGTTTTTT. Residues: CASTQGGLTGELFF.

There are a few counts of this clonotype. The CDR3 is CATSRFGDRGVDEQFF. The CDR3 nucleotides are TGTGCCACCAGTAGATTCGGAGACAGGGGGGTGGACGAGCAGTTCTTC. The genes are TRBV24-1 and TRBJ2-1; 9 bases align to TRBD1. The CDR3 covers 16 residues. Germline V gene sequence: CDR1 KGHDR, CDR2 SFDVKD. V shed 6 bases, J shed 10 bases, and the junction held 15 bases outside the gene matches.

The table lists this clonotype with a few counts. This chain links TRBV2 with TRBJ1-1, with D perhaps matching TRBD1 (5 bases). CDR3 length: 13 residues. Per the germline V gene, CDR1 is SNHLY and CDR2 is FYNNEI. The ends were cut back, 5 bases at V and 10 bases at J, with 17 bases in the middle. The CDR3 region has the DNA TGTGCCAGCAGTAGGGACCGGCAAGCAGGAGCTTTCTTT. This codes for CASSRDRQAGAFF.

On this clonotype: It may be a read error: a sequence one base away is much more abundant. The rearrangement uses TRBV7-9 and TRBJ2-7, with D tentatively TRBD1 or TRBD2 (5 bases each). Trimming removed 5 bases at V and 7 bases at J, with 18 bases between. Germline CDR1 SEHNR, CDR2 FQNEAQ (reference sequence). The CDR3 covers 14 residues. The DNA of the CDR3 is TGTGCCAGCAGCCCAACGAATGGGGGAAATGAGCAGTACTTC. Amino acids: CASSPTNGGNEQYF.

This rearrangement joins TRBV10-3 to TRBJ1-6; no clear D. CDR1 and CDR2 (germline): ENHRY, SYGVKD. The CDR3 contains 15 residues. V lost 4 bases to trimming and J lost 2 bases, with 9 bases between them. CDR3 region: CAISGGRTYNSPLHF. Written as DNA, the CDR3 is TGTGCCATCAGTGGAGGCAGAACCTATAATTCACCCCTCCACTTT.

There are many counts of this clonotype. The rearrangement uses TRBV29-1 and TRBJ2-5, with TRBD2 matching 9 bases. The trim removed 0 bases at V and 5 bases at J, leaving 13 bases unmatched. The CDR3 consists of 17 residues. Germline assignment: CDR1 SQVTM and CDR2 ANQGSEA. The CDR3 protein is CSVEDEGRTSVGETQYF. CDR3 sequence (DNA): TGCAGCGTTGAAGATGAAGGGAGGACTAGCGTCGGGGAGACCCAGTACTTC.

This clonotype was recorded at least ten times. The chain combines TRBV7-6 with TRBJ2-1; D remains unclear. V was cut by 5 bases and J by 0 bases, with 11 bases left in between. Germline values: CDR1 SGHVS, CDR2 FNYEAQ. This CDR3 has 15 amino acids. For the CDR3, the DNA is TGTGCCAGCAGCCAAAGTCCGAGCTCCTACAATGAGCAGTTCTTC. Translating gives CASSQSPSSYNEQFF.

The sample holds many counts of this clonotype. This chain connects TRBV5-1 to TRBJ1-1; D unresolved. The CDR3 is 12 residues long. Germline V gene lookup returns CDR1 SGHRS and CDR2 YFSETQ. Deletions cut 0 bases from V and 13 bases from J, with 13 bases between. The CDR3 DNA follows: TGCGCCAGCAGCTTGGATACCCTCCAGGTTTTCTTT. Translated, it gives CASSLDTLQVFF.

The rearrangement links TRBV5-1 to TRBJ1-3; TRBD1 aligns across 8 bases. Germline V gene sequence: CDR1 SGHRS, CDR2 YFSETQ. The CDR3 extends over 18 amino acids. The V and J ends lost 0 bases and 0 bases, in that order; junction bases with no gene match: 8. CDR3 residues: CASSLDTGGSFSGNTIYF. The DNA for the CDR3 is TGCGCCAGCAGCTTGGACACAGGGGGATCATTCTCTGGAAACACCATATATTTT.

This clonotype was detected a few times. This may come from a read error, since a much larger clone is one base off. The chain recombines TRBV20-1 with TRBJ1-4, with D possibly matching TRBD1 (5 bases). The CDR3 length is 16 residues. The germline gives CDR1 DFQATT, CDR2 SNEGSKA (reference sequence). The CDR3 here is CSARVGGMVTNEKRFF. The DNA for the CDR3 is TGCAGTGCTAGAGTGGGGGGAATGGTAACTAATGAAAAACGGTTTTTT.

The genes are TRBV15 and TRBJ2-3; D ambiguous. Germline assignment: CDR1 LNHNV and CDR2 YYDKDF (reference sequence). V lost 0 bases and J lost 4, with 5 bases in between. The CDR3 sequence is 13 residues long. DNA of the CDR3: TGTGCCACCAGCAGAGATAAGGCAGATACGCAGTATTTT. Its translation: CATSRDKADTQYF. Looking up the rest from reference TRBV15 and TRBJ2-3 gives the full variable domain: DAMVIQNPRYQVTQFGKPVTLSCSQTLNHNVMYWYQQKSSQAPKLLFHYYDKDFNNEADTPDNFQSRRPNTSFCFLDIRSPGLGDTAMYLCATSRDKADTQYFGPGTRLTVL.

This sequence joins TRBV20-1 and TRBJ1-5; D gene unclear. Trimming took off 7 bases at V and 2 bases at J, with 15 bases between the two ends. The CDR3 totals 14 residues. Germline assignment: CDR1 DFQATT and CDR2 SNEGSKA (reference sequence). CDR3 DNA: TGCAGTGGGCTCGCCGGTGGGGGCAATCAGCCCCAGCATTTT. Its protein product is CSGLAGGGNQPQHF.

For this clonotype: A much bigger clone sits one base away, suggesting this may be a read error. The V call is TRBV29-1, the J call TRBJ2-6; the D call may be TRBD1 or TRBD2 (5 bases each). Germline lookup yields CDR1 SQVTM and CDR2 ANQGSEA. Trimming left V 3 bases short and J 8 bases short, with 11 bases between. This CDR3 has 13 amino acids. CDR3: CSVEGDETNVLTF. Written as DNA, the CDR3 is TGCAGCGTTGAGGGGGATGAGACCAACGTCCTGACTTTC.

The chain links TRBV12-3 or TRBV12-4 to TRBJ2-5; the match to TRBD2 covers 12 bases. V shed 5 bases, J shed 11 bases, and the junction held 12 bases outside the gene matches. CDR3 length: 15 amino acids. CDR3 loop: CASSLLAGGLGEQYF. CDR3 nucleotide sequence: TGTGCCAGCAGTCTCCTAGCGGGAGGGCTCGGGGAGCAGTACTTC.

This clonotype was seen only once. The V and J genes are TRBV29-1 and TRBJ2-3; the D is unclear. The germline V gene has CDR1 SQVTM and CDR2 ANQGSEA. The CDR3 consists of 15 residues. V was shortened by 7 bases and J by 8 bases, with 25 bases between the two germline ends. DNA for the CDR3: TGCAGCGCCAGAACCGGCCCCGCGGCATCGGGTACGCAGTATTTT. It specifies CSARTGPAASGTQYF.

The chain has TRBV5-1 and TRBJ2-7, with D perhaps TRBD2 (5 bases). Trimming shortened V by 0 bases and J by 6 bases, and 16 bases separated the two germline ends. This CDR3 is built from 15 residues. CDR1 SGHRS and CDR2 YFSETQ come from the germline V gene. CDR3 in DNA: TGCGCCAGCAGCTTGGACGGGATCGCGGCTCCCGAGCAGTACTTC. It codes for CASSLDGIAAPEQYF.

This clonotype was found many times. The rearrangement joins TRBV5-1 to TRBJ2-1; TRBD1 matches at 12 bases. Germline assignment: CDR1 SGHRS and CDR2 YFSETQ. The V gene end was trimmed by 0 bases and the J gene end by 8 bases; junction bases not matched to a gene: 6. There are 16 residues in the CDR3. The CDR3 region has the DNA TGCGCCAGCAGCTTGGCTACCGGGACAGGGGGCGATGAGCAGTTCTTC. Translation gives CASSLATGTGGDEQFF.

This clonotype was counted ten times or more. The V and J genes are TRBV18 and TRBJ2-1, with 12 bases that match TRBD2. V shed 3 bases, J shed 4 bases, and the junction held 7 bases outside the gene matches. In germline, CDR1 is KGHSH, CDR2 LQKENI. CDR3 length equals 17 residues. The CDR3 bases are TGTGCCAGCTCACCGGATTGGACTAGCGGGGATTACAATGAGCAGTTCTTC. This codes for CASSPDWTSGDYNEQFF.

This clonotype was recorded many times. V and J are TRBV18 and TRBJ2-1, with D perhaps TRBD1 (5 bases). Trimming took 2 bases from V and 4 from J, leaving 9 bases between them. CDR3 length equals 14 residues. Germline V CDR1 and CDR2: KGHSH, LQKENI. The CDR3 region has the DNA TGTGCCAGCTCACCAGGGGCTACGTACAATGAGCAGTTCTTC. Amino acid sequence: CASSPGATYNEQFF. The whole variable domain, filled in from reference TRBV18 and TRBJ2-1, reads NAGVMQNPRHLVRRRGQEARLRCSPMKGHSHVYWYRQLPEEGLKFMVYLQKENIIDESGMPKERFSAEFPKEGPSILRIQQVVRGDSAAYFCASSPGATYNEQFFGPGTRLTVL.

This clonotype was observed a few times. The V call is TRBV20-1, the J call TRBJ1-5; tentative D call: TRBD1 (6 bases). CDR1 is DFQATT and CDR2 is SNEGSKA in the germline V gene (reference sequence). There are 16 residues in the CDR3. V gave up 0 bases and J gave up 4 bases, with 16 bases separating them. CDR3 nucleotide sequence: TGCAGTGCTAGAGATTCCCAGGGGAAGTTTAATCAGCCCCAGCATTTT. It translates to CSARDSQGKFNQPQHF.

About this clonotype itself: Possible read error: a much larger clone is one base away. This chain links TRBV24-1 with TRBJ2-1, with D hard to call. TRBJ2-7 matches the DNA end more closely, so the J call is doubtful. Per the germline V gene, CDR1 is KGHDR and CDR2 is SFDVKD. CDR3 length equals 15 residues. CDR3 loop: CATSDLLSSYNEQYF. DNA for the CDR3: TGTGCCACCAGTGATTTGCTTAGCTCCTACAATGAGCAGTACTTC.

This clonotype was detected only a few times. The J gene is TRBJ1-5, the V gene TRBV12-1. TRBV12-1 is annotated as a pseudogene. This CDR3 has 16 amino acids. CDR3 protein: CASSARRSYSNQPQHF. The DNA of the CDR3 is TGTGCCAGCAGCGCCCGACGGAGCTATAGCAATCAGCCCCAGCATTTT.